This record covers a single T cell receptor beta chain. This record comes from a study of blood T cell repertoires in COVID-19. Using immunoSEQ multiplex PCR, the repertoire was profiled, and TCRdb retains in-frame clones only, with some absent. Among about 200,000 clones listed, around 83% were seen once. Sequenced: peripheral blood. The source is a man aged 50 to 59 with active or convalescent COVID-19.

The CDR3 reads CATSDSGQGARGNQPQHF. CDR3 coding DNA: TGTGCCACCAGTGACTCGGGACAGGGGGCACGCGGCAATCAGCCCCAGCATTTT. This sequence joins TRBV24-1 and TRBJ1-5, with TRBD1 identical over 12 bases. The CDR3 is made up of 18 amino acids. V was clipped by 4 bases and J by 2 bases; unmatched bases: 8. Looked up from germline, CDR1 is KGHDR and CDR2 is SFDVKD.